This is a list of T cell receptor beta chains from one sample in a study of T-cell memory formation after mild COVID-19. TCRdb re-derived calls from the 5' RACE reads in MiXCR, one entry per CDR3 protein. The top ten clones hold approximately 8% of a sample with around 530,000 distinct CDR3 sequences, less than 25% of them seen once. The specimen was PBMCs or a T cell subset sorted from them (not recorded which). These receptors came from an adult woman who had mild COVID-19 (a few samples of this study predate the infection). Cell type and time point are not known. CDR3s include the opening cysteine and the closing phenylalanine or tryptophan. A D gene is named only where the DNA matches it firmly. The size entry is marked missing in some rows and otherwise reads once, few, many or a size class.

>TRBV6-6|15|few|TRBJ2-3|.
CASSQGGSPTDTQYF
TGTGCCAGCAGTCAGGGAGGATCCCCCACAGATACGCAGTATTTT
>TRBV6-5|14|many|TRBJ2-7|.
CASSLLVGAYEQYF
TGTGCCAGCAGTTTACTAGTTGGCGCCTACGAGCAGTACTTC
>TRBV9|14|.|TRBJ1-2|.
CASSVGSTNYGYTF
TGTGCCAGCAGCGTGGGATCTACTAACTATGGCTACACCTTC
>TRBV5-1|14|.|TRBJ1-4|.
CASSRRGGAEELFF
TGCGCCAGCAGCCGGAGGGGCGGTGCCGAGGAACTGTTTTTT
>TRBV18|17|.|TRBJ2-1|.
CASSLATPAVSYNEQFF
TGTGCCAGCTCACTCGCGACACCGGCAGTTTCCTACAATGAGCAGTTCTTC
>TRBV7-3|17|few|TRBJ2-3|.
CASSAQVTRGHTDTQYF
TGTGCCAGCAGCGCCCAGGTGACGCGGGGGCACACAGATACGCAGTATTTT
>TRBV11-2|15|.|TRBJ2-2|TRBD2
CASSPGTRVSGELFF
TGTGCCAGCAGCCCCGGGACTAGGGTGTCCGGGGAGCTGTTTTTT
>TRBV24-1|19|few|TRBJ2-1|TRBD2
CATSDLPAPPPSGPSEQFF
TGTGCCACCAGTGATTTGCCAGCGCCCCCTCCTAGCGGGCCTTCTGAGCAGTTCTTC
>TRBV6-4|15|many|TRBJ1-2|.
CASSDSRGGGSSYTF
TGTGCCAGCAGTGACTCACGGGGTGGAGGATCGAGCTACACCTTC
>TRBV20-1|15|few|TRBJ1-5|.
CSARDGGGSNQPQHF
TGCAGTGCTAGAGATGGGGGGGGGAGCAATCAGCCCCAGCATTTT